What follows are 8 T cell receptor beta chains derived from one specimen sequenced in a study of identifying expanded T cells in peripheral blood (dated by TCRdb to about 2019). The library relied on the immunoSEQ multiplex PCR assay. Not all clones reach the TCRdb copy of this immuneACCESS table, which keeps in-frame sequences only. Checked studies attribute under half of the gap to unresolved V genes and leave the rest unexplained. This sample has about 90,000 clones in its table, and around 87% of those were observed once. Of the sample, over 5% is held by the ten largest clones. Sequenced material: blood. Receptors were obtained from a person aged 18 to 70 in good health.

The chain couples TRBV6-5 to TRBJ1-5, with D possibly being TRBD1 (6 bases). The CDR3 contains 13 residues. Trimming cost V 6 bases and J 6 bases, with 12 bases left between them. The germline V gene has CDR1 MNHEY and CDR2 SVGAGI. DNA of the CDR3: TGTGCCAGCAGCCTACAGGGCTCTCAGCCCCAGCATTTT. It codes for CASSLQGSQPQHF.

The chain has TRBV18 and TRBJ1-2; 9 bases match TRBD1. Germline V gene data show CDR1 as KGHSH and CDR2 as LQKENI. The V gene end was trimmed by 3 bases and the J gene end by 6 bases; junction bases not matched to a gene: 11. The CDR3 is 16 residues long. CDR3 in DNA: TGTGCCAGCTCACCCCTGACCCAGACAGGGGGAAATGGCTACACCTTC. Amino acid sequence: CASSPLTQTGGNGYTF.

The V gene is TRBV7-9, the J gene TRBJ2-1, with D maybe TRBD2 (6 bases). Between the trimmed V and J ends, which lost 2 bases and 1 base, there was a span of 9 bases. Germline V lookup: CDR1 SEHNR, CDR2 FQNEAQ (reference sequence). The CDR3 length is 15 residues. CDR3 in DNA: TGTGCCAGCAGCTTATCTGGGAGGTCCTACAATGAGCAGTTCTTC. Translating it yields CASSLSGRSYNEQFF.

DNA for the CDR3: TGTGCCAGCAGCTTAGGGTACCCCGGGACAGGGCAGTACTTC. Translation: CASSLGYPGTGQYF. The J gene is TRBJ2-7, the V gene TRBV7-2; 8 bases line up with TRBD1. The CDR3 length is 14 residues. The germline gives CDR1 SGHTA, CDR2 FQGNSA. V dropped 1 base and J dropped 9; count of bases not matched to a gene: 8.

This chain connects TRBV5-1 to TRBJ1-6, with 7 bases lining up with TRBD1. From germline, CDR1 is SGHRS and CDR2 YFSETQ. CDR3 length equals 15 residues. V lost 2 bases and J lost 7; bases outside the gene matches: 6. In DNA form, the CDR3 reads TGCGCCAGCAGCTTCTCCGGGACAGAAAATTCACCCCTCCACTTT. Its protein is CASSFSGTENSPLHF.

V and J are TRBV5-1 and TRBJ1-1; TRBD1 aligns across 8 bases. Germline lookup yields CDR1 SGHRS and CDR2 YFSETQ. This CDR3 contains 15 residues. Germline trimming cut 4 bases from V and 6 bases from J; bases unmatched to any gene: 11. The chain's CDR3 is CASSLAGQGGAEAFF. In nucleotides, the CDR3 is TGCGCCAGCAGCCTTGCCGGACAGGGAGGCGCTGAAGCTTTCTTT.

This clone was seen a single time. J is TRBJ2-5 and V is TRBV2; D may be TRBD2 (6 bases). Germline V gives CDR1 SNHLY, CDR2 FYNNEI. Between the trimmed V and J ends, which lost 7 bases and 3 bases, there was a span of 18 bases. This CDR3 has 15 residues. The CDR3 sequence is CASTEFGGTEETQYF. CDR3 DNA: TGTGCCAGCACCGAATTCGGCGGGACCGAAGAGACCCAGTACTTC. The variable domain in full, with the rest retrieved from reference TRBV2 and TRBJ2-5, is EPEVTQTPSHQVTQMGQEVILRCVPISNHLYFYWYRQILGQKVEFLVSFYNNEISEKSEIFDDQFSVERPDGSNFTLKIRSTKLEDSAMYFCASTEFGGTEETQYFGPGTRLLVL.

The chain has TRBV13 and TRBJ2-5; possible D gene TRBD2, 5 bases. The V end lost 4 bases, the J end lost 4 bases, and 25 bases lay between the germline ends. Germline CDR1 PRHDT, CDR2 FYEKMQ (reference sequence). The CDR3 loop spans 18 amino acids. CDR3 sequence: CASSSLTWVVRRAETQYF. CDR3 sequence (DNA): TGTGCCAGCAGCTCCCTTACATGGGTGGTCCGGCGGGCAGAGACCCAGTACTTC.